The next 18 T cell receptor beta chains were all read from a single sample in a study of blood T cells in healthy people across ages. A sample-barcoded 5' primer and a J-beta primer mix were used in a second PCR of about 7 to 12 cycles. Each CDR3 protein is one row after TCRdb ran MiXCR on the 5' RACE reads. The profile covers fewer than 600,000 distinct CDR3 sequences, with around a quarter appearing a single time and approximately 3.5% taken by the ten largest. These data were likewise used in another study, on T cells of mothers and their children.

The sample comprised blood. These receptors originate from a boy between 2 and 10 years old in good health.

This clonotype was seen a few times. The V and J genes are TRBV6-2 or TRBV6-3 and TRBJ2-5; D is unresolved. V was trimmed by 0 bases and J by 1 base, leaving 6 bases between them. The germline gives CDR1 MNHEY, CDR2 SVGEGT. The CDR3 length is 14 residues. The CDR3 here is CASSYSIVQETQYF. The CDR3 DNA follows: TGTGCCAGCAGTTACTCGATCGTCCAAGAGACCCAGTACTTC.

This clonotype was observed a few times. CDR3 amino acids: CASSYVVTGEGEQYF. CDR3 DNA sequence: TGTGCCAGCAGTTACGTCGTAACGGGAGAAGGCGAGCAGTACTTC. The chain has TRBV6-5 and TRBJ2-5, with D possibly TRBD2 on 6 matching bases. The end of the DNA fits TRBJ2-7 better, so the J call may be wrong. The CDR3 runs to 15 residues. Germline CDR1 is MNHEY and CDR2 is SVGAGI.

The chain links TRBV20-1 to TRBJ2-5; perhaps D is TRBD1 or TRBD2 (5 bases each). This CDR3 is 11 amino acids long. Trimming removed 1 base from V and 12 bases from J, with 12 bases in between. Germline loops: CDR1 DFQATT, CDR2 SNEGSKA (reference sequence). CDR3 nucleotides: TGCAGTGCTAGAGCCCCCCTGGGGGAGTACTTC. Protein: CSARAPLGEYF.

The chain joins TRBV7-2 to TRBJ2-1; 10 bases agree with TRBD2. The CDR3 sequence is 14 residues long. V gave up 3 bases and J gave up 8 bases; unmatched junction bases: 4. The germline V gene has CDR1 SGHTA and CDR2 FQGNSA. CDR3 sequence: CASSLGLASDEQFF. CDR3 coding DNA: TGTGCCAGCAGCTTGGGACTAGCGAGCGATGAGCAGTTCTTC.

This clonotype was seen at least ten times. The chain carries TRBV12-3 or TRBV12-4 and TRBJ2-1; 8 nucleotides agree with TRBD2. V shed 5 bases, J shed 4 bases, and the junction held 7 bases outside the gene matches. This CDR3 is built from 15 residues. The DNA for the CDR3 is TGTGCCAGCAGTCCCAGCGGGGGACCGTACAATGAGCAGTTCTTC. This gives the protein CASSPSGGPYNEQFF.

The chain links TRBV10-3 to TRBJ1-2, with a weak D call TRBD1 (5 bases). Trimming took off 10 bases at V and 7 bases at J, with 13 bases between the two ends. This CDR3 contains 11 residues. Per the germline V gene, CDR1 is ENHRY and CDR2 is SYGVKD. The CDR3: CATSGSSGYTF. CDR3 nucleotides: TGTGCCACCTCAGGGAGTTCTGGCTACACCTTC.

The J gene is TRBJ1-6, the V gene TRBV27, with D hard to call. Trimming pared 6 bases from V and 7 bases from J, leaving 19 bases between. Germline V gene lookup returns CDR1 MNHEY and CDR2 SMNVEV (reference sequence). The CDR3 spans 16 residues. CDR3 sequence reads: CASRGALKKVNSPLHF. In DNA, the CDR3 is TGTGCCAGCAGGGGTGCCCTGAAAAAGGTCAATTCACCCCTCCACTTT.

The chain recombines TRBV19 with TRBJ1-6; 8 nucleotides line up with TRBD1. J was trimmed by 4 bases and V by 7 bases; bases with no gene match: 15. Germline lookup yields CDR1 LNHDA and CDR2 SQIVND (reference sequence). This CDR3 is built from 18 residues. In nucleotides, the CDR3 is TGTGCCAGTACTACAGTCCCGTTGACAGGGGATTATAATTCACCCCTCCACTTT. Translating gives CASTTVPLTGDYNSPLHF.

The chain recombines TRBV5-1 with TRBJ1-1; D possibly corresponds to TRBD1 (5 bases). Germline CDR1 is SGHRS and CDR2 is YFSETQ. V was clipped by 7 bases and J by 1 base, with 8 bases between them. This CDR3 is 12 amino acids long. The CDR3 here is CASGTGNTEAFF. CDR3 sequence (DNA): TGCGCCAGCGGGACGGGGAACACTGAAGCTTTCTTT.

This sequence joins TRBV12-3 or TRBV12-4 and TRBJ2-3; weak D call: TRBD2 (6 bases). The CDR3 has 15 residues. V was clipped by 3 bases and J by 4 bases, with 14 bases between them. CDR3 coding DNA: TGTGCCAGCAGTTTGGGGGGATTCGGCGCAGATACGCAGTATTTT. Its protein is CASSLGGFGADTQYF.

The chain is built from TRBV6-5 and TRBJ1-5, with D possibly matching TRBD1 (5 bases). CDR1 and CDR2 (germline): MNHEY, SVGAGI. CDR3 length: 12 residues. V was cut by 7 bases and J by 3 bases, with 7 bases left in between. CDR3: CASMGPNQPQHF. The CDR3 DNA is TGTGCCAGCATGGGGCCCAATCAGCCCCAGCATTTT.

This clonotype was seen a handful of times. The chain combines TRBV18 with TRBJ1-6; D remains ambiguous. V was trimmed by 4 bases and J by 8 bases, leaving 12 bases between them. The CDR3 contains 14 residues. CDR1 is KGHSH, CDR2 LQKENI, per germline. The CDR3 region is CASSQQSGDSPLHF. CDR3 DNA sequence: TGTGCCAGCTCACAACAGTCTGGCGATTCACCCCTCCACTTT.

The CDR3 spells CSVLGGSGELFF. The CDR3, as DNA: TGCAGCGTTCTGGGGGGATCCGGGGAGCTGTTTTTT. The chain links TRBV29-1 to TRBJ2-2; perhaps TRBD2 as D (6 bases). Trimming stripped 5 bases from V and 6 bases from J, with 10 bases between. This CDR3 contains 12 residues. The germline V gene encodes CDR1 SQVTM and CDR2 ANQGSEA.

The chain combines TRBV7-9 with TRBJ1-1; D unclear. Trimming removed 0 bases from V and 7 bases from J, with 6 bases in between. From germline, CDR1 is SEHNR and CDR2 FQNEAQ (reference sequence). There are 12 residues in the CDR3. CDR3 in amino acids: CASSLALFEAFF. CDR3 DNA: TGTGCCAGCAGCTTAGCCTTATTTGAAGCTTTCTTT.

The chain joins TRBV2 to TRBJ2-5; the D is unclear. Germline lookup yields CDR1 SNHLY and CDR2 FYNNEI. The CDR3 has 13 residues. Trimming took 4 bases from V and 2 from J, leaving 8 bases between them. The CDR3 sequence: CASSVRGQETQYF. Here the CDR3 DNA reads TGTGCCAGCAGTGTTCGCGGTCAAGAGACCCAGTACTTC. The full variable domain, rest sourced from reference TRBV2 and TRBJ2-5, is EPEVTQTPSHQVTQMGQEVILRCVPISNHLYFYWYRQILGQKVEFLVSFYNNEISEKSEIFDDQFSVERPDGSNFTLKIRSTKLEDSAMYFCASSVRGQETQYFGPGTRLLVL.

The CDR3 spells CASSPGQGISYTF. As DNA, the CDR3 is TGTGCCAGCAGTCCGGGACAGGGTATAAGCTACACCTTC. This chain links TRBV28 with TRBJ1-2, with 9 bases identical to TRBD1. The CDR3 is 13 residues long. Germline CDR1 and CDR2: MDHEN and SYDVKM. V was clipped by 5 bases and J by 9 bases; unmatched bases: 7.

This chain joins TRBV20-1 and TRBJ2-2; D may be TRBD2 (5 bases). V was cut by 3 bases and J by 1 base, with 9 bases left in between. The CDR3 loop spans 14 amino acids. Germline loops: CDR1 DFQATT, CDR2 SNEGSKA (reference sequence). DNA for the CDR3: TGCAGTGCTAGCCCGAGCGGGAACACCGGGGAGCTGTTTTTT. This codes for CSASPSGNTGELFF.

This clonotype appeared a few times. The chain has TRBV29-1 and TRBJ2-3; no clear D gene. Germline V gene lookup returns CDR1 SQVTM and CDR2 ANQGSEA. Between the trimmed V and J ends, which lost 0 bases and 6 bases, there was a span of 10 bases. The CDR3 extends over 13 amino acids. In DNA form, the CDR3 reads TGCAGCGTTGAAGAGTGGCCCAAGGATACGCAGTATTTT. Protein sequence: CSVEEWPKDTQYF.